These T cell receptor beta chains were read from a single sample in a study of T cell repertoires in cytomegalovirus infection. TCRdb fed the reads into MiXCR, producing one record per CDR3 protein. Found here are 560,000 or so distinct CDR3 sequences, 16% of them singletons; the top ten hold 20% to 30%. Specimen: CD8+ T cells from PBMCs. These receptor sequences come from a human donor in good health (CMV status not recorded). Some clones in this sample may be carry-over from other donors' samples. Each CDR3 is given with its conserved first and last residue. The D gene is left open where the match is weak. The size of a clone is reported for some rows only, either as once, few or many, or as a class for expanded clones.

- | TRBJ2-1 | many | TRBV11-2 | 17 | TGTGCCAGCAGCTTAGATTATACACAGGGTGGGTACAATGAGCAGTTCTTC | CASSLDYTQGGYNEQFF
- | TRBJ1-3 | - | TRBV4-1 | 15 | TGCGCCAGCAGCCAAACCGGCCTCAAAGGAAACACCATATATTTT | CASSQTGLKGNTIYF
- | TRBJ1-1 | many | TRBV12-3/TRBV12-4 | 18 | TGTGCCAGCAGTTTAGTACGCCAGGCCCGGACCATGAACACTGAAGCTTTCTTT | CASSLVRQARTMNTEAFF
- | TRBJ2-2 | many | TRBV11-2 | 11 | TGTGCCAGCACCCTAGGGGGGGAGCTGTTTTTT | CASTLGGELFF
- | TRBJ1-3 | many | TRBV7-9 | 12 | TGTGCCAGCAGCCCCCGAGGAAACACCATATATTTT | CASSPRGNTIYF
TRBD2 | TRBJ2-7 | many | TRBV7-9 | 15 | TGTGCCAGCAGCCGGACTAGCGGGGGGATATACGAGCAGTACTTC | CASSRTSGGIYEQYF
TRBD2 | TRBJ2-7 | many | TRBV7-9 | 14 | TGTGCCAGCAGCCCTAGCAGCGGGACCTACGAGCAGTACTTC | CASSPSSGTYEQYF
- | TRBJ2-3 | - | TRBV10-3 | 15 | TGTGCCATCAGTGGTTATGAGCCTAGCACAGATACGCAGTATTTT | CAISGYEPSTDTQYF
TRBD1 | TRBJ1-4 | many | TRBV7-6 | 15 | TGTGCCAGCAGCTCGGACAGGGGGCCTAATGAAAAACTGTTTTTT | CASSSDRGPNEKLFF
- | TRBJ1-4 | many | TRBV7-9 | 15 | TGTGCCAGCAGCCTGACGGGCCGAGCGGATGAAAAACTGTTTTTT | CASSLTGRADEKLFF
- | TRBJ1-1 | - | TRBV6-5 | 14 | TGTGCCAGCAGTTACGATGGGGGAGGAACTGAAGCTTTCTTT | CASSYDGGGTEAFF
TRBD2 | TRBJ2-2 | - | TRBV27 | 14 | TGTGCCAGCAGCTCGACTAGCTCGGGCGGGGAGCTGTTTTTT | CASSSTSSGGELFF
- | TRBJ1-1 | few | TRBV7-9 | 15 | TGTGCCAGCAGCTTAGGTTGGGGATTGAGCACTGAAGCTTTCTTT | CASSLGWGLSTEAFF
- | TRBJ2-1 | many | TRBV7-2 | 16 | TGTGCCAGCAGCTTAGTGAGGGGAGGAATCCACAATGAGCAGTTCTTC | CASSLVRGGIHNEQFF
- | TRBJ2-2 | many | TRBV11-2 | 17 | TGTGCCAGCAGCTTATTAGGGGCCAGGAAACTTACCGGGGAGCTGTTTTTT | CASSLLGARKLTGELFF
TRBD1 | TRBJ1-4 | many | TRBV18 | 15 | TGTGCCAGCTCACCGACACAGGGGATGGTTGAAAAACTGTTTTTT | CASSPTQGMVEKLFF
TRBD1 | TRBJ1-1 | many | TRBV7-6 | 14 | TGTGCCAGCACCCAGGGGGCTGGGAACACTGAAGCTTTCTTT | CASTQGAGNTEAFF
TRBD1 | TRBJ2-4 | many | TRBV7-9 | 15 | TGTGCCAGCAGCGGGACAGGGGAAGCGAGAAACATTCAGTACTTC | CASSGTGEARNIQYF
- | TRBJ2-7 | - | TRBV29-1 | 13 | TGCAGCGTCGAGGGTGCAGGGGTGTACGAGCAGTACTTC | CSVEGAGVYEQYF
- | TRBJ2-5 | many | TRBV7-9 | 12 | TGTGCCAGCAGCTTAGCCTCCAGGACCCAGTACTTC | CASSLASRTQYF
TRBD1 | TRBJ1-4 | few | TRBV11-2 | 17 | TGTGCCAGCAGCCTCCCGGGACAGGGGGCGTCGAATGAAAAACTGTTTTTT | CASSLPGQGASNEKLFF
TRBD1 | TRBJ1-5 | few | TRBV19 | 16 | TGTGCCAGTAGTATAGATCCGGGACAGGGCTATCAGCCCCAGCATTTT | CASSIDPGQGYQPQHF
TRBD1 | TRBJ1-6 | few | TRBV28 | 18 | TGTGCCAGCAGTTTACTTTTTCCACCTACAGGGGGGTATTCACCCCTCCACTTT | CASSLLFPPTGGYSPLHF